This T cell receptor beta chain emerged from a study of cytomegalovirus exposure and HLA in healthy donors (TCRdb year 2017). For the study in its entirety: According to a later analysis, one platform produced both the 120 validation repertoires and the 670 or so repertoires of the first cohort. The aim of the study was to test whether cataloging public T cell receptors could identify signatures of past pathogen exposure. A separate validation cohort of 100 to 150 different subjects was used in addition to the roughly 670-subject first cohort. The study combined high-throughput TCR immunosequencing, statistical association of individual TCRs with disease status, and machine learning to predict cytomegalovirus infection status. Beyond this particular receptor, the publication reports: A few of the identified cytomegalovirus-associated TCR beta chains were confirmed in vitro to be specific for cytomegalovirus antigens. In the study, about 150 TCR beta chains were listed as associated with cytomegalovirus. It was suggested by the authors that the approach could potentially be generalized to other disease states and immunological phenotypes. All 120 or so repertoires were used to score co-occurrence in the validation cohort in a later analysis, because that analysis had no HLA typing for the cohort. Most TCR sequences were seen in very few donors, while some public TCRs were found in many individuals. In a later analysis, TCRs clustered in the first cohort were found to also tend to co-occur in the approximately 120 validation repertoires, with 90% to 95% of cluster scores above 0. The classifier was reported to diagnose cytomegalovirus status with high specificity and sensitivity in both the original cohort and the validation cohort.

The protocol used for the library was the immunoSEQ multiplex PCR assay. Turning to the authors' computational methods: A statistical classification framework was developed to diagnose cytomegalovirus status using the catalog of TCR beta chain sequences. TCRdb retrieved this table from immuneACCESS and kept in-frame rearrangements only. Not all clones are present; in checked studies, unresolved V genes account for under half, and no reason is known for the remainder. That table is the source of V, J and clone size, and D and trimming were worked out from the DNA. Across this sample there are 200,000 or so clones, with 88% seen only once. The top ten constitute 2.9% of the sample. Worth noting for this clone: Which antigen it targets is not known. Base qualities were left out, and no much larger clone turns up one base away.

The donors belonged to the validation cohort of approximately 130 subjects, which was separate from the roughly 670-subject first cohort. CDR1 MDHEN and CDR2 SYDVKM are derived from the germline V gene. From the cysteine through the phenylalanine, the CDR3 covers 23 amino acids. The retained sequence is limited to the CDR3, 69 bases, with the frame set at the first base. Between the V and J ends, shortened by 8 bases and 0 bases respectively, the junction contains 38 bases. The clonotype comes from a woman younger than 30 in good health and CMV-seronegative. The sample taken for sequencing was PBMCs. The V gene is TRBV28 and the J gene is TRBJ1-5; too little of a D gene remains to name it. The CDR3 in this case is CASLEALGSRVSFWQNSNQPQHF. The DNA is TGTGCCAGCCTCGAGGCCCTCGGTTCTCGGGTCTCTTTTTGGCAGAATAGCAATCAGCCCCAGCATTTT.